This T cell receptor beta chain was sequenced for a study of T cell responses to AZD1222 COVID-19 vaccine. The method was immunoSEQ multiplex PCR; TCRdb's version includes in-frame clones alone and lacks a portion of them. This repertoire shows 150,000 to 200,000 clones, around nine tenths found once; its top ten account for around a tenth. Pooled together were second doses at about 4 or about 12 weeks. Notes on this clone: Its antigen is not identified.

Germline lookup yields CDR1 LGHNA and CDR2 YNFKEQ. CDR3 length equals 17 residues. Losses at the gene ends were 2 bases for V and 5 bases for J; bases not matched to a gene: 14. Whole-study findings and limits: Unmutated variant regions reportedly attract nearly half of all spike-specific TCRs.

The receptor comes from an adult who received the AZD1222 COVID-19 vaccine. The rearrangement joins TRBV4-2 to TRBJ2-7; 8 bases are shared with TRBD2. The sequencing here drew on peripheral blood, taken 28 days after the second AZD1222 dose. DNA for the CDR3: TGTGCCAGCAGCCAAACCCCTCGGGGGGGCGGGGATCACGAGCAGTACTTC. Its translation is CASSQTPRGGGDHEQYF.